The 19 T cell receptor beta chains presented below share a single source sample, sequenced in a study of blood T cell repertoires in COVID-19 (dated by TCRdb to the early 2020s). The library was obtained by the immunoSEQ multiplex PCR assay. Here the immuneACCESS table is served through TCRdb, limited to in-frame sequences with V and J called. Missing clones are a known gap in these copies; in checked studies unresolved V genes cover under half, and the rest lacks a known reason. Recorded for this sample are over 400,000 clones; roughly 89% of them occurred a single time. The ten top clones hold 7.5% to 9.5% of the sample. Sequences were obtained from peripheral blood. The receptors here all came from a woman aged 45-60 years with COVID-19, enrolled during active disease.

This chain uses TRBV7-9 with TRBJ1-2; D unclear. The CDR3 is made up of 14 amino acids. Germline V gene lookup returns CDR1 SEHNR and CDR2 FQNEAQ (reference sequence). Trimming removed 5 bases at V and 4 bases at J, with 14 bases between. The CDR3 region has the DNA TGTGCCAGCAGCCTCGGACTGGCGTTCTATGGCTACACCTTC. Its protein is CASSLGLAFYGYTF.

The chain recombines TRBV5-1 with TRBJ2-6; D gene ambiguous. The CDR3 loop spans 16 amino acids. Germline V gene lookup returns CDR1 SGHRS and CDR2 YFSETQ. Trimming shortened V by 0 bases and J by 0 bases, and 7 bases separated the two germline ends. This chain's CDR3 is CASSLEQSSGANVLTF. The CDR3 DNA reads TGCGCCAGCAGCTTGGAACAGAGCTCTGGGGCCAACGTCCTGACTTTC. Looking up the rest from reference TRBV5-1 and TRBJ2-6 gives the full variable domain: KAGVTQTPRYLIKTRGQQVTLSCSPISGHRSVSWYQQTPGQGLQFLFEYFSETQRNKGNFPGRFSGRQFSNSRSEMNVSTLELGDSALYLCASSLEQSSGANVLTFGAGSRLTVL.

V usage is TRBV18 and J usage is TRBJ1-2, with a tentative D call TRBD1 (5 bases). This CDR3 comprises 19 residues. V lost 2 bases to trimming and J lost 4 bases, with 26 bases between them. The germline V gene encodes CDR1 KGHSH and CDR2 LQKENI. The CDR3 DNA is TGTGCCAGCTCACCAGATCGGGTAACCGTAGGTGTGACAGTCTATGGCTACACCTTC. Translated, it gives CASSPDRVTVGVTVYGYTF.

The chain employs TRBV29-1 and TRBJ1-1, with unresolved D. The length of the CDR3 is 13 residues. Germline CDR1 and CDR2: SQVTM and ANQGSEA. The V and J ends lost 7 bases and 3 bases respectively, with 15 bases between them. CDR3 DNA sequence: TGCAGCGCCCGTCCCTCCGGGGACACTGAAGCTTTCTTT. It codes for CSARPSGDTEAFF.

V usage is TRBV5-5 and J usage is TRBJ2-3; weak D call: TRBD1 (5 bases). V was cut by 6 bases and J by 5 bases, with 22 bases left in between. The CDR3 sequence is 16 residues long. CDR1 is SGHKS and CDR2 is YYEKEE in the germline V gene (reference sequence). The chain's CDR3 is CASIRFGPERGDTQYF. DNA for the CDR3: TGTGCCAGCATCCGATTCGGGCCAGAAAGGGGAGATACGCAGTATTTT.

This rearrangement joins TRBV27 to TRBJ2-1; TRBD2 is a possible D gene (5 bases). The CDR3 spans 14 residues. Trimming cost V 2 bases and J 6 bases, with 11 bases left between them. CDR1 is MNHEY and CDR2 is SMNVEV in the germline V gene (reference sequence). CDR3 region: CASSLIEGGNEQFF. The CDR3 DNA is TGTGCCAGCAGTTTAATTGAGGGCGGCAATGAGCAGTTCTTC.

The V call is TRBV7-9, the J call TRBJ1-1; D perhaps matches TRBD1 (6 bases). The CDR3 is made up of 15 amino acids. Per germline, CDR1 SEHNR and CDR2 FQNEAQ (reference sequence). V was clipped by 5 bases and J by 6 bases, with 19 bases between them. In DNA form, the CDR3 reads TGTGCCAGCAGCCAACCAACAGGGCATAGTTCTGAAGCTTTCTTT. This codes for CASSQPTGHSSEAFF.

The chain carries TRBV5-4 and TRBJ1-1; D is uncertain. CDR1 and CDR2 (germline): SGHNT, YYREEE (reference sequence). The germline V and J ends were trimmed by 4 bases and 3 bases, with 10 bases remaining between them. CDR3 length: 13 residues. CDR3 sequence reads: CASSRSADTEAFF. The CDR3 region has the DNA TGTGCCAGCAGCCGGTCCGCTGACACTGAAGCTTTCTTT.

The rearrangement joins TRBV28 to TRBJ1-4; no clear D. This CDR3 region has 14 residues. Trimming pared 7 bases from V and 4 bases from J, leaving 13 bases between. Germline V gives CDR1 MDHEN, CDR2 SYDVKM. In nucleotides, the CDR3 is TGTGCCAGCATCCAGCGTTCCGGTAATGAAAAACTGTTTTTT. Translation: CASIQRSGNEKLFF.

This clone was seen once. The rearrangement joins TRBV2 to TRBJ1-5, with D tentatively TRBD1 (5 bases). The CDR3 is 14 residues long. Germline loops: CDR1 SNHLY, CDR2 FYNNEI. V dropped 10 bases and J dropped 7 bases, with 20 bases sitting between them. For the CDR3, the DNA is TGTGCCATCAGAGATTCGGGGGTGGAGCAGCCCCAGCATTTT. Its protein product is CAIRDSGVEQPQHF. Looking up the rest from reference TRBV2 and TRBJ1-5 gives the full variable domain: EPEVTQTPSHQVTQMGQEVILRCVPISNHLYFYWYRQILGQKVEFLVSFYNNEISEKSEIFDDQFSVERPDGSNFTLKIRSTKLEDSAMYFCAIRDSGVEQPQHFGDGTRLSIL.

The CDR3 DNA follows: TGTGCCAGCAGTTACTCGACAGGGAATCAGCCCCAGCATTTT. This sequence encodes CASSYSTGNQPQHF. The V call is TRBV6-6, the J call TRBJ1-5; 7 bases agree with TRBD1. V was pared by 0 bases and J by 4 bases, with 0 bases of the junction left unmatched. Germline V gives CDR1 MNHNY, CDR2 SVGAGI (reference sequence). The length of the CDR3 is 14 residues.

As to this clone: This CDR3 is also generated by other DNA sequences in the sample. The genes are TRBV18 and TRBJ1-2, with 7 nucleotides matching TRBD1. V was pared by 3 bases and J by 3 bases, with 1 base of the junction left unmatched. The CDR3 covers 13 residues. Germline-derived CDR1 and CDR2 are KGHSH and LQKENI. The CDR3 coding sequence is TGTGCCAGCTCACCTGGGACAGACTATGGCTACACCTTC. Translated, it gives CASSPGTDYGYTF.

V and J are TRBV19 and TRBJ2-3; no firm D call. CDR3 length equals 14 residues. Looked up from germline, CDR1 is LNHDA and CDR2 is SQIVND (reference sequence). V was pared by 5 bases and J by 0 bases, with 9 bases between. The CDR3 DNA reads as TGTGCCAGTAGTGTGCAGGCGAGCACAGATACGCAGTATTTT. Amino acid sequence: CASSVQASTDTQYF.

The chain employs TRBV9 and TRBJ2-3, with 10 positions matching TRBD1. The CDR3 is 14 residues long. The germline V gene encodes CDR1 SGDLS and CDR2 YYNGEE. Trimming cost V 2 bases and J 5 bases; bases outside gene matches: 2. Here the CDR3 DNA reads TGTGCCAGCAGCGTGACAGGGGGCATAGATACGCAGTATTTT. Translation gives CASSVTGGIDTQYF.

The gene calls are TRBV5-1 and TRBJ2-5, with 7 positions matching TRBD1. The germline V gene has CDR1 SGHRS and CDR2 YFSETQ. The junction had 11 bases not matched to a gene; V was cut back by 0 bases and J by 3 bases. The CDR3 is made up of 17 amino acids. The CDR3 spells CASSLAFGTAIKETQYF. The CDR3 nucleotides are TGCGCCAGCAGCTTGGCCTTCGGGACAGCTATCAAAGAGACCCAGTACTTC.

The gene calls are TRBV21-1 and TRBJ1-6; the table gives TRBD1 as D, unverified against the DNA. TRBV21-1 is noted as a pseudogene. CDR3 length equals 17 residues. CDR3 nucleotide sequence: TGTGCCAGCAGCTCAGACGTCGACAGCCTCTATAATTCACCCCTCCACTTT. It codes for CASSSDVDSLYNSPLHF.

The CDR3 loop is CAGSGGDLYEQYF. CDR3 sequence (DNA): TGTGCCGGAAGCGGGGGTGATCTCTACGAGCAGTACTTC. The chain joins TRBV30 to TRBJ2-7; TRBD2 matches 8 bases. Germline CDR1 GTSNPN, CDR2 SVGIG (reference sequence). The CDR3 is made up of 13 amino acids. The J segment lost 3 bases and the V segment lost 8 bases, leaving 9 bases of the junction unmatched.

Regarding this clone: The same CDR3 arises from other DNA sequences in this sample as well. This chain uses TRBV18 with TRBJ1-3; tentative D call: TRBD1 (6 bases). CDR1 is KGHSH, CDR2 LQKENI, per germline. Trimming removed 3 bases at V and 4 bases at J, with 10 bases between. This CDR3 has 14 residues. CDR3 residues: CASSPQGTGNTIYF. CDR3 bases: TGTGCCAGCTCACCCCAGGGGACGGGAAACACCATATATTTT.

This chain joins TRBV12-3 or TRBV12-4 and TRBJ2-7, with D possibly being TRBD2 (6 bases). The CDR3 covers 13 residues. V lost 1 base, J lost 7 bases, and 11 bases lay in between. The CDR3 spells CASSLGGAGEQYF. DNA of the CDR3: TGTGCCAGCAGTTTAGGCGGGGCTGGAGAGCAGTACTTC.